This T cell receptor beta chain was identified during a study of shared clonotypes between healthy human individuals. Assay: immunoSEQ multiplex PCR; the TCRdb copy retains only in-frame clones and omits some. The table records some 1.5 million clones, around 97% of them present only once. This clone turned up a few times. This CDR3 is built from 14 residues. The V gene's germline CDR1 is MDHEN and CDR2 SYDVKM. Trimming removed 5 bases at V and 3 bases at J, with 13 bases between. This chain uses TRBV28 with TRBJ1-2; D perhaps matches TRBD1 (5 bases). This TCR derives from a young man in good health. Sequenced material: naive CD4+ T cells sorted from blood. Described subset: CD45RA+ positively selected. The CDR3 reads CASSPLGGDYGYTF. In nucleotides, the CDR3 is TGTGCCAGCAGTCCCTTAGGAGGGGACTATGGCTACACCTTC.